This TCR beta chain was sequenced for a study of vaccination and CD4 T cells after COVID-19. Across the study: Control cultures used a CEFX viral epitope pool, an HIV-1 Nef peptide pool, or no peptide.

CDR3 length: 17 residues. V dropped 4 bases and J dropped 5; count of bases not matched to a gene: 10. The germline CDR1 and CDR2 sequences are LNHDA and SQIVND (reference sequence). Concerning this clonotype itself: What it binds is unknown.

Treatment here: 10-day PBMC culture with coronavirus spike peptide pools or control peptides (ViraFEST assay). Before the COVID-19 pandemic (2011-2018), CD4+ T cells were obtained from the unexposed donor. Cultured CD4+ T cell DNA underwent sequencing with the Oncomine TCR Beta short-read assay. Genomic DNA from cultured CD4+ T cells was extracted. TCRdb redid the calling of the PCR reads with MiXCR, one entry per CDR3 protein. The table lists some 9,000 distinct CDR3 sequences, 28% of them singletons. This TCR was sampled from a human donor in good health. The sample taken for sequencing was CD4+ T cells from blood, cultured in vitro. This chain connects TRBV19 to TRBJ2-1; 11 bases are a match to TRBD2. The CDR3 reads CASSRGLAATRDNEQFF. CDR3 bases: TGTGCCAGTAGTAGGGGACTAGCGGCTACTAGAGACAATGAGCAGTTCTTC.